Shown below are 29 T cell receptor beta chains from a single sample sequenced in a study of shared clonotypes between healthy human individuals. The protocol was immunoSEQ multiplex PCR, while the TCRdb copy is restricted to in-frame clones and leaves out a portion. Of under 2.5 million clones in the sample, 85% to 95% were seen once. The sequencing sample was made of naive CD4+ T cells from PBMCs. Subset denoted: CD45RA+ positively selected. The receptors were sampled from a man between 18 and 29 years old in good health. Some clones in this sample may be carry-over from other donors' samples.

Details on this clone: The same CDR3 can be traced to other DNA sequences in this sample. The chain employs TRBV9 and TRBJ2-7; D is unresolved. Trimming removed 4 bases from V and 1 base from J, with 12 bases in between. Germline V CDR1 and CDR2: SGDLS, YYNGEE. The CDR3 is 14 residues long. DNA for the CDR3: TGTGCCAGCAGCCCTCGGACGGATTCCTACGAGCAGTACTTC. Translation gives CASSPRTDSYEQYF.

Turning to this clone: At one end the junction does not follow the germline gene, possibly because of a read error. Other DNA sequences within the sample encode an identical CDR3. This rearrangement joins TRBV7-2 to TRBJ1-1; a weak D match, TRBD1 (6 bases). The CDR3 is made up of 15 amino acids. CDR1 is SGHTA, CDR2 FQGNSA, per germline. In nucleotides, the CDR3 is TGTGCCAGCAACTTAGGTCAGGGGCTCGACACTGAAGCTTTCTTT. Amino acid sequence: CASNLGQGLDTEAFF.

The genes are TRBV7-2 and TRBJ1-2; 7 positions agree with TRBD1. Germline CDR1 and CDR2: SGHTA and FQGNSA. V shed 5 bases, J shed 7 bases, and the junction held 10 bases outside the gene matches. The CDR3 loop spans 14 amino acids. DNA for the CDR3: TGTGCCAGCAGCCGCATGACAGGGTGGCGTGGCTACACCTTC. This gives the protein CASSRMTGWRGYTF.

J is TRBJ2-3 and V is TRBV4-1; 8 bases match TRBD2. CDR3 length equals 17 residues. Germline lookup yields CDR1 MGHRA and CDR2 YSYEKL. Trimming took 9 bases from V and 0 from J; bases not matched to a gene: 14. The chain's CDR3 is CASAQSRGGGSTDTQYF. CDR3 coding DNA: TGCGCCAGTGCCCAATCCCGGGGGGGCGGAAGCACAGATACGCAGTATTTT.

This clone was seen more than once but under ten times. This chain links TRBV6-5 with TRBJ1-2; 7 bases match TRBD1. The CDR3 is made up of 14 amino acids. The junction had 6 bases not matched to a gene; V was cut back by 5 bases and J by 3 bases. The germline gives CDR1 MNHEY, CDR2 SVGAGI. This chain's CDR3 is CASSTLTGHYGYTF. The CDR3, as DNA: TGTGCCAGCAGTACTCTGACAGGGCACTATGGCTACACCTTC.

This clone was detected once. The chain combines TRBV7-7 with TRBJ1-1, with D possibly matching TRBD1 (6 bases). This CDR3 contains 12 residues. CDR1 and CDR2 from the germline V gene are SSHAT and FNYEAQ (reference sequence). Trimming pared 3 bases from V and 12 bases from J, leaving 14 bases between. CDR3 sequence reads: CASSFRGDNPFF. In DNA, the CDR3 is TGTGCCAGCAGCTTTAGGGGGGACAACCCTTTCTTT.

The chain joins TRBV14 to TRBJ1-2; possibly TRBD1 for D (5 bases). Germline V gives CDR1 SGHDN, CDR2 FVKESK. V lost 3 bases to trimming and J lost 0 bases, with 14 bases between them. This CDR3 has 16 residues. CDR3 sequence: CASSQGGWIANYGYTF. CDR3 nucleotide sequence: TGTGCCAGCAGCCAGGGGGGATGGATAGCTAACTATGGCTACACCTTC.

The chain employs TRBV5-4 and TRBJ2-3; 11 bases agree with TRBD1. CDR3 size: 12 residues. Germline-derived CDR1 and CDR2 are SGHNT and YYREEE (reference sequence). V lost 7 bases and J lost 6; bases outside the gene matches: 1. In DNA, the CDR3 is TGTGCCAGCGGGGACAGGGGGGATACGCAGTATTTT. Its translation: CASGDRGDTQYF. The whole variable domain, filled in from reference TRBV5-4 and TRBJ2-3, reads ETGVTQSPTHLIKTRGQQVTLRCSSQSGHNTVSWYQQALGQGPQFIFQYYREEENGRGNFPPRFSGLQFPNYSSELNVNALELDDSALYLCASGDRGDTQYFGPGTRLTVL.

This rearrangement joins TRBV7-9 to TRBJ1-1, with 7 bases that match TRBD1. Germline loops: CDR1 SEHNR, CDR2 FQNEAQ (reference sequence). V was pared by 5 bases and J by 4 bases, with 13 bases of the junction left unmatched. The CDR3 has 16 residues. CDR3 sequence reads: CASSPIAGGFGTEAFF. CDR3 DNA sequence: TGTGCCAGCAGCCCCATCGCAGGGGGGTTTGGCACTGAAGCTTTCTTT.

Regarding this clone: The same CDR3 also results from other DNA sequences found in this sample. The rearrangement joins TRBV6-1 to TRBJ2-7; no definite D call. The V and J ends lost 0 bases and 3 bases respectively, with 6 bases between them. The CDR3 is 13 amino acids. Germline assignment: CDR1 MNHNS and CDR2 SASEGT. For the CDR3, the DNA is TGTGCCAGCAGTGAAGCGGGGATCTACGAGCAGTACTTC. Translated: CASSEAGIYEQYF.

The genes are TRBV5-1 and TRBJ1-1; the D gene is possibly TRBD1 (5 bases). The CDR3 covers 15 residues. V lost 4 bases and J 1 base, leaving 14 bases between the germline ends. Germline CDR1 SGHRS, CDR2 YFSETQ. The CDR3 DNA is TGCGCCAGCAGCCCGCAGGGACCTGGGAACACTGAAGCTTTCTTT. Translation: CASSPQGPGNTEAFF.

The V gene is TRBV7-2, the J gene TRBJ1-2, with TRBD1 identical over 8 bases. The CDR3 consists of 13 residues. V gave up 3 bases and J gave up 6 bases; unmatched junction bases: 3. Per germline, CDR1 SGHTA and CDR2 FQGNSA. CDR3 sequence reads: CASSLYRGDGYTF. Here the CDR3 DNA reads TGTGCCAGCAGCTTGTACAGGGGGGATGGCTACACCTTC.

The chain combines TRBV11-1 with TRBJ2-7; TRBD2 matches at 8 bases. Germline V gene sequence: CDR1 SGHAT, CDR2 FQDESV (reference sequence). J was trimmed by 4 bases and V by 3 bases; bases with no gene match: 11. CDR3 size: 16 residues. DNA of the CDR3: TGTGCCAGCAGCTTCTCCGACGGTCGGGAGGGTTACGAGCAGTACTTC. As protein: CASSFSDGREGYEQYF.

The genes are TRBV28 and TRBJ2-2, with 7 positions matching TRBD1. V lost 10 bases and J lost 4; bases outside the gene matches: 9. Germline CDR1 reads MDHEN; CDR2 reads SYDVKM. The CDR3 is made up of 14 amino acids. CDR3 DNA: TGTGCCATCGCCAAGGGACAGCTCACCGGGGAGCTGTTTTTT. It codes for CAIAKGQLTGELFF.

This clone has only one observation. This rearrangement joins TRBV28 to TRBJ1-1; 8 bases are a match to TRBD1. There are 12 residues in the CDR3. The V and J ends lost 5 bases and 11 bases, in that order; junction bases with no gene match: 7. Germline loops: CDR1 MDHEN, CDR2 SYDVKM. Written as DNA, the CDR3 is TGTGCCAGCAGTCCGCAGGGGGCAAGGGCTTTCTTT. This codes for CASSPQGARAFF.

CDR3 DNA: TGTGCCAGCAGCCCCGGGAGGGTCGCAGGTACTAATGAAAAACTGTTTTTT. Its translation is CASSPGRVAGTNEKLFF. The chain uses TRBV7-9 and TRBJ1-4; D gene ambiguous. Between the trimmed V and J ends, which lost 5 bases and 2 bases, there was a span of 18 bases. CDR3 size: 17 residues. Per the germline V gene, CDR1 is SEHNR and CDR2 is FQNEAQ (reference sequence).

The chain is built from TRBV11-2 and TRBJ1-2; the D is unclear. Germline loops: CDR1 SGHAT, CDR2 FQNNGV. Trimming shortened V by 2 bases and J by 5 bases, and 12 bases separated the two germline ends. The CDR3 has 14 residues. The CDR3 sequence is CASSLSDGGYGYTF. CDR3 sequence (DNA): TGTGCCAGCAGCTTATCGGACGGCGGGTATGGCTACACCTTC.

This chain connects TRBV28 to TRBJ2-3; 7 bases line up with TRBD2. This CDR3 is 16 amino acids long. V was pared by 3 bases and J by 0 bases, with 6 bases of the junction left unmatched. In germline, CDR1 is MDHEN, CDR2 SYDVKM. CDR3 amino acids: CASSFWRAGSTDTQYF. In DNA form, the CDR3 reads TGTGCCAGCAGTTTCTGGCGAGCGGGAAGCACAGATACGCAGTATTTT.

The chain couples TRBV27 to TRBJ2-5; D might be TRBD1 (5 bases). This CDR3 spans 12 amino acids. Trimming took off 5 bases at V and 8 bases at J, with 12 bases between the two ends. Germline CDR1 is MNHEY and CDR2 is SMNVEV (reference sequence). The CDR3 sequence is CASSRPGNTQYF. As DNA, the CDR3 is TGTGCCAGCAGTCGCCCAGGGAACACCCAGTACTTC.

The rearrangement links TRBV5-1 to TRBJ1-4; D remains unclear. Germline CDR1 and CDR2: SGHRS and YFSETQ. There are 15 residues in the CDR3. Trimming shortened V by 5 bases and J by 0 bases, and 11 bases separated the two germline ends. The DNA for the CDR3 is TGCGCCAGCAGACGAGGCCCTGCAACTAATGAAAAACTGTTTTTT. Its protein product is CASRRGPATNEKLFF.

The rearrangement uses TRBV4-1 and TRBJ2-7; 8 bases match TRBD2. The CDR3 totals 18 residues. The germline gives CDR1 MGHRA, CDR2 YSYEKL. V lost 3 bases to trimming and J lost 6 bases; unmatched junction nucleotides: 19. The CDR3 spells CASSHDLRRGASPPEQYF. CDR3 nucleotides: TGCGCCAGCAGCCATGATCTAAGGCGGGGGGCCTCACCCCCCGAGCAGTACTTC.

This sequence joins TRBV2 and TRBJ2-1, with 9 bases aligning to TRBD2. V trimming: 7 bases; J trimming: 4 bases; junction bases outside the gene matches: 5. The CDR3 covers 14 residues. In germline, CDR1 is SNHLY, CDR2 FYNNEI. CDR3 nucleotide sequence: TGTGCCAGCACTAGCGGGACATATTACAATGAGCAGTTCTTC. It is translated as CASTSGTYYNEQFF.

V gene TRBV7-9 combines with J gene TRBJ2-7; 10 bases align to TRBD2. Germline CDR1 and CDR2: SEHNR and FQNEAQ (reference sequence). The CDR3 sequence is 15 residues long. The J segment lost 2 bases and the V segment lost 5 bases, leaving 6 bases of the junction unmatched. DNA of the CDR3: TGTGCCAGCAGCCCTAGCGGGAGTAAGACCTACGAGCAGTACTTC. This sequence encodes CASSPSGSKTYEQYF.

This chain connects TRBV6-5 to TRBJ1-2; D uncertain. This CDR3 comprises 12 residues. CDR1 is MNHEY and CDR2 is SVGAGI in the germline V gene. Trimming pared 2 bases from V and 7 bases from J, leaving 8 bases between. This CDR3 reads CASSYQSGGYTF. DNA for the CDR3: TGTGCCAGCAGTTACCAAAGCGGTGGCTACACCTTC.

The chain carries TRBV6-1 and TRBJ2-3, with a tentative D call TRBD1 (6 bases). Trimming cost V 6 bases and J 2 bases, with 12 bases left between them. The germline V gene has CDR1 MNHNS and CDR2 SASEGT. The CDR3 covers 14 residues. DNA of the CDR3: TGTGCCAGCAGAGCTAAGGGGGACACAGATACGCAGTATTTT. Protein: CASRAKGDTDTQYF.

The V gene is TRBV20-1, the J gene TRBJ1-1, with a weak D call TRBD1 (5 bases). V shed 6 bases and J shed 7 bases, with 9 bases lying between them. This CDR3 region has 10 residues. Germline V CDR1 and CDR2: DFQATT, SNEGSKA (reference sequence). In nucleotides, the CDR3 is TGCAGTGCCCCGGGGCTTGAAGCTTTCTTT. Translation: CSAPGLEAFF.

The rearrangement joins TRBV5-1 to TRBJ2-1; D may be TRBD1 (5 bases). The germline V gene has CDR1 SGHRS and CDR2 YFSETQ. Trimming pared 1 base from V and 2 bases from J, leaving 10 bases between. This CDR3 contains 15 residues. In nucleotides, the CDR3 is TGCGCCAGCAGCTTGCAGACAGCTACCTACAATGAGCAGTTCTTC. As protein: CASSLQTATYNEQFF.

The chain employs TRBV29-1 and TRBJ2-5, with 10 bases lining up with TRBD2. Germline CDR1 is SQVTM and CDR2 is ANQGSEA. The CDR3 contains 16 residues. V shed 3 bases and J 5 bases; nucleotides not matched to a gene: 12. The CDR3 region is CSVDRRSGRGSETQYF. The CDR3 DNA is TGCAGCGTTGACCGCCGGAGCGGGAGGGGCTCGGAGACCCAGTACTTC.

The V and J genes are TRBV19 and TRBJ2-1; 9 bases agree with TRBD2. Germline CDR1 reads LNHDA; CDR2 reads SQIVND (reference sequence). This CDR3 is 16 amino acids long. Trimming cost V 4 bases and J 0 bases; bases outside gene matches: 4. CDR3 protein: CASSRTSGFSYNEQFF. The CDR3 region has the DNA TGTGCCAGTAGTAGAACTAGCGGGTTCTCCTACAATGAGCAGTTCTTC.